The clone carrying this TCR beta chain occurred many times. The antigen is not known. The germline CDR1 and CDR2 sequences are MNHEY and SVGAGI. This CDR3 contains 17 residues. V was clipped by 5 bases and J by 6 bases; unmatched bases: 16. This sample was taken from a study of T-cell reconstitution after alpha-beta-depleted transplantation in children. Study-level findings and limits: It was reported that alpha-beta T cells came from several hundred expanded graft clones (about two months after transplant). Newly generated T cells supplied most T-cell counts and diversity one year post-transplant. Some patients' high day-60 TCRbeta diversity was traced to surviving recipient T cells and thymic progenitors.

A library of TCRbeta sequences, prepared with unique molecular identifiers, was generated. From the PCR reads, TCRdb called clonotypes with MiXCR, one entry per CDR3 protein. In the table there are approximately 200,000 distinct CDR3 sequences, approximately 6.8% of which are singletons. The sequence derives from a girl under three years old with combined immunodeficiency, due to receive a stem cell transplant. The rearrangement joins TRBV6-5 to TRBJ2-1, with TRBD2 matching 7 bases. Source: PBMCs, taken before TCRalphabeta/CD19-depleted stem cell transplant. The CDR3 is CASSPTLAHSISNEQFF. Written as DNA, the CDR3 is TGTGCCAGCAGTCCGACACTAGCGCACAGTATAAGCAATGAGCAGTTCTTC.